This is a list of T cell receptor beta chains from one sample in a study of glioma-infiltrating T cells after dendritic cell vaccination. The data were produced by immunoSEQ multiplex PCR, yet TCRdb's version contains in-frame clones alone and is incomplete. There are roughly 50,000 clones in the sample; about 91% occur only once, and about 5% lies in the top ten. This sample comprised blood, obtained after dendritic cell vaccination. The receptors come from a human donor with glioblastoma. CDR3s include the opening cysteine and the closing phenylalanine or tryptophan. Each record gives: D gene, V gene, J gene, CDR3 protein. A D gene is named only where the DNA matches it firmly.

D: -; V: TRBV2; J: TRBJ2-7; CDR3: CASSYRVRDEQYF
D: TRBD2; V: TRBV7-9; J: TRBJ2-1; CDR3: CASSLDVGGSFGNEQFF
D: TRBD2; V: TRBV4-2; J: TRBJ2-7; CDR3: CASSQVAGASYEQYF
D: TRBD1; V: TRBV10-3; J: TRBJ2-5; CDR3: CAIGTGQETQYF
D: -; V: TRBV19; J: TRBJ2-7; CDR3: CASSITGGAYEQYF
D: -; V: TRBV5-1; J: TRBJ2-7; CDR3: CASSLGGLPISYEQYF
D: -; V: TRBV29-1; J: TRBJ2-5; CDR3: CSAQTEAQYF
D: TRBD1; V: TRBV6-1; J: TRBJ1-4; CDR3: CATRGQRDEKLFF
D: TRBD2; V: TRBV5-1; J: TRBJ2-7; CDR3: CASSMGPTSGTGEQYF
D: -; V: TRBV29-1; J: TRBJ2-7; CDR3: CSVFPTSSYEQYF
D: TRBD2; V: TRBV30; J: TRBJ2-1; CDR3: CAWATSGTYNEQFF
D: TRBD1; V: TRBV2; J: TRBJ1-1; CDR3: CASARQGMNTEAFF
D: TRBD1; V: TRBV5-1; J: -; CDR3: CASSVQQGARYEQYF
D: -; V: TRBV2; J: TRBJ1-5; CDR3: CASSDRVYNQPQHF
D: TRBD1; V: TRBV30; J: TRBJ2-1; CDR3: CAWRGRGSLGEQFF
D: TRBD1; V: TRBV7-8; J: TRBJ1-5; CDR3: CASSAWTGGGGPQHF
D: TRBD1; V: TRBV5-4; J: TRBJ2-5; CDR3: CASSTGQGRRETQYF
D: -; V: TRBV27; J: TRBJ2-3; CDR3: CASSLRREVTDTQYF
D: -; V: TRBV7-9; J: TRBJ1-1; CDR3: CASRKQATEAFF
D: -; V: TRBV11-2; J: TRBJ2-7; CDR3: CASSLTPGRGGRAYEQYF
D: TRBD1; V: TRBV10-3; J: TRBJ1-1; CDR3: CAISESETGGRAFF
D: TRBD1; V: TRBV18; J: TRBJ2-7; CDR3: CASSPPDRVSYEQYF
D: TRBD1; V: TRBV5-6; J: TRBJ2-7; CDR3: CASSPLRQGEAEQYF
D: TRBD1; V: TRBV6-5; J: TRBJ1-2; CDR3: CASSWTGSNYGYTF
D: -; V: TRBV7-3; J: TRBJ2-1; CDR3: CASSPTGRSYNEQFF
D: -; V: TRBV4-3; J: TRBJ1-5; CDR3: CASSQTMSNQPQHF
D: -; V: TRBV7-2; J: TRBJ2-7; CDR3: CASSLAGGPTYEQYF
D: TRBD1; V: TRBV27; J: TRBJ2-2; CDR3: CASRLQGPANTGELFF
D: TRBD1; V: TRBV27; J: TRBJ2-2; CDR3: CASSPSDRAATGELFF
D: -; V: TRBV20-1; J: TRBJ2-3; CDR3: CSARRKDTQYF
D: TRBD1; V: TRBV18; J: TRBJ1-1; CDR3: CASSPLTGTEAFF
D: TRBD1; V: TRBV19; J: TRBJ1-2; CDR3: CASRSSGTGVRYGYTF
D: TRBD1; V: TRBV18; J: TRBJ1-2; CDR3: CASSPGTDYGYTF
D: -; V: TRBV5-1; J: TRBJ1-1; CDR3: CASSLDRAAEAFF
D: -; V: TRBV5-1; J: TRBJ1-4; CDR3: CASSLGGGINEKLFF
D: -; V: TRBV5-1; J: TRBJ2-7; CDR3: CASSLGTAQDYEQYF
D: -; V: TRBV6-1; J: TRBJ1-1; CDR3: CASIPRQGRTEAFF
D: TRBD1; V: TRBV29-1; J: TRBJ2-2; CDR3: CSVDSGQGRAGELFF
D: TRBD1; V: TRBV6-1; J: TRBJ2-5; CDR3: CASSEGGGDRRVETQYF
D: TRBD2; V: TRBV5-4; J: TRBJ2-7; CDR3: CASSLDGGGRADEQYF
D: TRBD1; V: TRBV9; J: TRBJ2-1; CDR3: CASSALTQGTYNEQFF
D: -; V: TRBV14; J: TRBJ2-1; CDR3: CASSPAWERNFNEQFF
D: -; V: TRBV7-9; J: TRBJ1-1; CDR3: CASSLAAPVNTEAFF
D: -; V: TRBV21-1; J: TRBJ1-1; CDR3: CASSGGQDIMNTEAFF
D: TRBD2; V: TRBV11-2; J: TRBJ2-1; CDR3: CASSPMGLAGVKNEQFF
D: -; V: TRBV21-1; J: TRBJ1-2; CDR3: CASSHKDGDRVNYGYTF
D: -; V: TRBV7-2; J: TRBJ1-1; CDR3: CASSFPWRTEAFF
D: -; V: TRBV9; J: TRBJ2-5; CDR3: CASSAGASGNQETQYF
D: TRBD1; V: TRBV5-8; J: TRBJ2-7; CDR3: CASSLRTGHYEQYF
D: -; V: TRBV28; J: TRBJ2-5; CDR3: CASSLPRPARETQYF
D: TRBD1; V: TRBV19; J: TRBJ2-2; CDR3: CASSTGQGAGELFF
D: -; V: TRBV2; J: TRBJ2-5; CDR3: CASRGDRVTPQYF
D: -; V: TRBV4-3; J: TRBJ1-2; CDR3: CASSPQGPGGYTF
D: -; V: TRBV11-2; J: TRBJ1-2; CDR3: CASSLGVSGYTF
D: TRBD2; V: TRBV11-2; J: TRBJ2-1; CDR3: CASSQLAGGYNEQFF
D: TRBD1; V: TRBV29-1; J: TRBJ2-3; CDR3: CSVVSPSGGDTQYF
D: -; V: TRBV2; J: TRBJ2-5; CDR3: CAGRGGETQYF
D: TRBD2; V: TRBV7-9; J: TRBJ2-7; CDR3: CASSPKTSGTFYEQYF